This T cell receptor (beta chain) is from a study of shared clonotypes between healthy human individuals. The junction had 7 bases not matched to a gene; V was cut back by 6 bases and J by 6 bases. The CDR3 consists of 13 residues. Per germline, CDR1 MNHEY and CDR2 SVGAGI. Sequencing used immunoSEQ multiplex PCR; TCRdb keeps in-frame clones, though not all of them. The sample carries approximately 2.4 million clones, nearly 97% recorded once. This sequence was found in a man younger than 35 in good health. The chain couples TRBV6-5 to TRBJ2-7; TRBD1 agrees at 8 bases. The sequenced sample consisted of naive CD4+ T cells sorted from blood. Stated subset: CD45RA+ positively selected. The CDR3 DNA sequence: TGTGCCAGCAGCCAGGGGGCGTCAGGCGAGCAGTACTTC. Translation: CASSQGASGEQYF.